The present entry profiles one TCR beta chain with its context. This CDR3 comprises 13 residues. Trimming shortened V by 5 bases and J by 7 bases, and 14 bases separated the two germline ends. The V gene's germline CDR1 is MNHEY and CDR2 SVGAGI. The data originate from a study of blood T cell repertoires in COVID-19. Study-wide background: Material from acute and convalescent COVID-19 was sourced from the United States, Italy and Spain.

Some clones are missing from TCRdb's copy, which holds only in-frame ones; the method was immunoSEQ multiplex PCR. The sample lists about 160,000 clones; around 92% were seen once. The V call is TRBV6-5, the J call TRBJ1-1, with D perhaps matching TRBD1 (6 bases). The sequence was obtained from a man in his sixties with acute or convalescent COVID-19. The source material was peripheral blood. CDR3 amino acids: CASSTGGQIEAFF. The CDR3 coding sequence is TGTGCCAGCAGTACGGGAGGACAGATTGAAGCTTTCTTT.